One and the same sample provided the 32 T cell receptor beta chains below, sequenced in a study of cytomegalovirus exposure and HLA in healthy donors. Primers included in the PCR were 60 Vbeta and 13 Jbeta primers. Libraries were prepared by immunoSEQ multiplex PCR; TCRdb keeps only in-frame clonotypes and omits some of them. Of over 100,000 clones in the sample, roughly 79% were seen once. Sequencing input: PBMCs. These receptor sequences come from a woman aged 30 to 39 in good health and CMV-seronegative.

The gene calls are TRBV5-8 and TRBJ1-2; no clear D gene. In germline, CDR1 is SGHTS, CDR2 YDEGEE. The CDR3 runs 14 residues. Trimming removed 4 bases at V and 4 bases at J, with 14 bases between. The CDR3 coding sequence is TGTGCCAGCAGCCCGGCGTGGGAGAGCTATGGCTACACCTTC. As protein: CASSPAWESYGYTF.

The rearrangement uses TRBV9 and TRBJ1-2; D remains unclear. This CDR3 comprises 15 residues. CDR1 SGDLS and CDR2 YYNGEE come from the germline V gene. Trimming took 0 bases from V and 4 from J, leaving 13 bases between them. CDR3 sequence: CASSVGSRLGYGYTF. In DNA form, the CDR3 reads TGTGCCAGCAGCGTAGGGTCCCGACTCGGCTATGGCTACACCTTC.

V is TRBV6-1 and J is TRBJ2-3, with unresolved D. The V gene's germline CDR1 is MNHNS and CDR2 SASEGT. This CDR3 is 15 amino acids long. The V end was cut by 7 bases, the J end by 4 bases, with 18 bases between. The CDR3 DNA sequence: TGTGCCAGCACCCAAGTGGGCAAAAGGCCAGATACGCAGTATTTT. It specifies CASTQVGKRPDTQYF.

The chain couples TRBV15 to TRBJ2-3, with TRBD2 matching 7 bases. The germline V gene encodes CDR1 LNHNV and CDR2 YYDKDF (reference sequence). V lost 0 bases to trimming and J lost 2 bases; unmatched junction nucleotides: 14. This CDR3 comprises 19 residues. The CDR3 loop is CATSRDRGFAGRLTDTQYF. The DNA of the CDR3 is TGTGCCACCAGCAGAGATAGGGGTTTTGCCGGGAGGCTCACAGATACGCAGTATTTT.

The chain is built from TRBV30 and TRBJ1-4; the match to TRBD1 covers 8 bases. This CDR3 has 15 amino acids. Germline CDR1 is GTSNPN and CDR2 is SVGIG (reference sequence). V trimming: 0 bases; J trimming: 4 bases; junction bases outside the gene matches: 4. CDR3 nucleotides: TGTGCCTGGAGTGTCGGGGGACAGGATAATGAAAAACTGTTTTTT. It codes for CAWSVGGQDNEKLFF. Full variable domain (remainder filled in from reference TRBV30 and TRBJ1-4): SQTIHQWPATLVQPVGSPLSLECTVEGTSNPNLYWYRQAAGRGLQLLFYSVGIGQISSEVPQNLSASRPQDRQFILSSKKLLLSDSGFYLCAWSVGGQDNEKLFFGSGTQLSVL.

This sequence joins TRBV2 and TRBJ2-3, with TRBD1 matching 9 bases. The CDR3 is 15 amino acids. The J segment lost 6 bases and the V segment lost 5 bases, leaving 9 bases of the junction unmatched. Germline V CDR1 and CDR2: SNHLY, FYNNEI. The CDR3 region has the DNA TGTGCCAGCAGTTCAACAGGGGGCGCGTTGGATACGCAGTATTTT. Protein product: CASSSTGGALDTQYF.

The CDR3 here is CASSPQGNREGYF. The CDR3 coding sequence is TGTGCCAGCAGCCCCCAGGGAAACAGGGAAGGGTACTTC. The chain is built from TRBV7-2 and TRBJ2-7, with D perhaps matching TRBD1 (6 bases). Germline V gene sequence: CDR1 SGHTA, CDR2 FQGNSA. The V and J ends lost 5 bases and 12 bases respectively, with 20 bases between them. The CDR3 covers 13 residues.

The chain's CDR3 is CASLLVRQGDVFF. CDR3 nucleotide sequence: TGTGCCAGCTTGCTAGTTCGGCAGGGGGATGTGTTCTTC. This sequence joins TRBV6-1 and TRBJ2-1, with 7 positions matching TRBD1. In germline, CDR1 is MNHNS, CDR2 SASEGT. This CDR3 has 13 amino acids. V shed 8 bases, J shed 15 bases, and the junction held 16 bases outside the gene matches.

This clone appeared once. J is TRBJ2-1 and V is TRBV29-1; 8 bases are shared with TRBD2. Germline-derived CDR1 and CDR2 are SQVTM and ANQGSEA. V lost 0 bases to trimming and J lost 3 bases; unmatched junction nucleotides: 10. This CDR3 is 17 amino acids long. The CDR3 DNA reads TGCAGCGTTGAAGAGAGAGTAACTAGCGGATACTACAATGAGCAGTTCTTC. It specifies CSVEERVTSGYYNEQFF.

A single count supports this clone. The chain has TRBV27 and TRBJ2-1; D gene uncertain. Germline CDR1 is MNHEY and CDR2 is SMNVEV (reference sequence). Trimming removed 5 bases from V and 0 bases from J, with 17 bases in between. The length of the CDR3 is 17 residues. CDR3 nucleotide sequence: TGTGCCAGCAGTGTTCGACCTAGTCGGTACTCCTACAATGAGCAGTTCTTC. Amino acid sequence: CASSVRPSRYSYNEQFF.

The J gene is TRBJ2-3, the V gene TRBV15, with 7 bases matching TRBD2. This CDR3 is 14 amino acids long. The ends lost 5 bases at V and 2 bases at J; junction bases unmatched: 4. Germline V gene lookup returns CDR1 LNHNV and CDR2 YYDKDF (reference sequence). CDR3 region: CATSPGRATDTQYF. The CDR3 DNA follows: TGTGCCACCAGCCCGGGGAGGGCCACAGATACGCAGTATTTT.

The table lists this clone with a count of one. The chain links TRBV25-1 to TRBJ1-2; D is unclear. V lost 3 bases and J lost 7, with 15 bases in between. The CDR3 length is 14 residues. From germline, CDR1 is MGHDK and CDR2 SYGVNS. The CDR3 sequence is CASSDRLAGGGYTF. The CDR3 nucleotides are TGTGCCAGCAGTGACCGGCTGGCAGGTGGTGGCTACACCTTC.

The chain couples TRBV27 to TRBJ1-2, with D tentatively TRBD1 (6 bases). The CDR3 runs to 12 residues. Germline lookup yields CDR1 MNHEY and CDR2 SMNVEV (reference sequence). Trimming left V 4 bases short and J 6 bases short, with 9 bases between. DNA for the CDR3: TGTGCCAGCAGTTCACAGGGCGATGGCTACACCTTC. It codes for CASSSQGDGYTF.

The V call is TRBV7-9, the J call TRBJ1-1; 9 bases are shared with TRBD1. This CDR3 has 13 residues. Germline CDR1 SEHNR, CDR2 FQNEAQ (reference sequence). V shed 3 bases, J shed 11 bases, and the junction held 7 bases outside the gene matches. The CDR3 DNA reads as TGTGCCAGCAGCTTCGGGATGGACAGGGGTGCTTTCTTT. Its protein is CASSFGMDRGAFF. The entire variable domain, with the rest obtained from reference TRBV7-9 and TRBJ1-1, is as follows: DTGVSQNPRHKITKRGQNVTFRCDPISEHNRLYWYRQTLGQGPEFLTYFQNEAQLEKSRLLSDRFSAERPKGSFSTLEIQRTEQGDSAMYLCASSFGMDRGAFFGQGTRLTVV.

This sequence joins TRBV5-4 and TRBJ2-3; D is perhaps TRBD2 (5 bases). The CDR3 totals 17 residues. In germline, CDR1 is SGHNT, CDR2 YYREEE (reference sequence). Trimming stripped 6 bases from V and 0 bases from J, with 20 bases between. In DNA, the CDR3 is TGTGCCAGCATCTCTCCCATAGCGTTTCCTAGCACAGATACGCAGTATTTT. It yields the protein CASISPIAFPSTDTQYF.

V gene TRBV7-9 combines with J gene TRBJ2-3; 12 positions match TRBD2. CDR1 and CDR2 from the germline V gene are SEHNR and FQNEAQ (reference sequence). The CDR3 totals 16 residues. The V gene end was trimmed by 2 bases and the J gene end by 8 bases; junction bases not matched to a gene: 8. CDR3 nucleotides: TGTGCCAGCAGCTTAAACACTAGCGGGAGGTTGCGTACGCAGTATTTT. Encoded protein: CASSLNTSGRLRTQYF. The complete variable domain, with remaining parts taken from reference TRBV7-9 and TRBJ2-3, reads DTGVSQNPRHKITKRGQNVTFRCDPISEHNRLYWYRQTLGQGPEFLTYFQNEAQLEKSRLLSDRFSAERPKGSFSTLEIQRTEQGDSAMYLCASSLNTSGRLRTQYFGPGTRLTVL.

Worth noting for this clone: Mismatch with germline at one junction end may stem from a read error. The chain links TRBV7-9 to TRBJ2-1; weak D call: TRBD2 (6 bases). The germline gives CDR1 SEHNR, CDR2 FQNEAQ (reference sequence). This CDR3 contains 15 residues. CDR3 coding DNA: TGTTCCAGCAGCTTAGCTTTGACTAGAAACAATGAGCAGTTCTTC. This codes for CSSSLALTRNNEQFF.

This clone was recorded a few times. CDR3 nucleotides: TGTGCCAGCAGGGCTACAGGGACTAGGCAGGGAGGCTACACCTTC. It translates to CASRATGTRQGGYTF. V usage is TRBV6-5 and J usage is TRBJ1-2, with D perhaps matching TRBD1 (6 bases). The V end lost 6 bases, the J end lost 8 bases, and 22 bases lay between the germline ends. This CDR3 has 15 amino acids. Germline V lookup: CDR1 MNHEY, CDR2 SVGAGI.

V and J are TRBV2 and TRBJ2-7; maybe TRBD1 (6 bases). Germline loops: CDR1 SNHLY, CDR2 FYNNEI. V lost 6 bases and J 4 bases, leaving 19 bases between the germline ends. This CDR3 is 15 amino acids long. The CDR3 is CASRPYSGASYEQYF. The CDR3 region has the DNA TGTGCCAGCAGGCCGTATTCAGGGGCTTCTTACGAGCAGTACTTC.

The CDR3 here is CASSTRTHAGADTQYF. The CDR3, as DNA: TGTGCCAGCAGCACCAGGACTCACGCGGGGGCAGATACGCAGTATTTT. The genes are TRBV5-6 and TRBJ2-3; 7 nucleotides align to TRBD2. This CDR3 is built from 16 residues. The ends lost 4 bases at V and 4 bases at J; junction bases unmatched: 12. The germline V gene has CDR1 SGHDT and CDR2 YYEEEE.

The chain couples TRBV10-3 to TRBJ1-3; no clear D gene. V gave up 6 bases and J gave up 0 bases, with 21 bases separating them. The CDR3 contains 18 residues. Germline CDR1 reads ENHRY; CDR2 reads SYGVKD. CDR3 sequence reads: CAIRWAQALGSSGNTIYF. CDR3 sequence (DNA): TGTGCCATCAGGTGGGCGCAGGCCCTGGGTAGCTCTGGAAACACCATATATTTT.

This clone was counted only a few times. The chain is built from TRBV13 and TRBJ2-1; 9 nucleotides line up with TRBD2. The CDR3 is 15 amino acids. The germline CDR1 and CDR2 sequences are PRHDT and FYEKMQ (reference sequence). V lost 3 bases and J lost 7; bases outside the gene matches: 7. CDR3 residues: CASSFAGGYQNEQFF. CDR3 bases: TGTGCCAGCAGCTTCGCGGGAGGGTACCAAAATGAGCAGTTCTTC. Looking up the rest from reference TRBV13 and TRBJ2-1 gives the full variable domain: AAGVIQSPRHLIKEKRETATLKCYPIPRHDTVYWYQQGPGQDPQFLISFYEKMQSDKGSIPDRFSAQQFSDYHSELNMSSLELGDSALYFCASSFAGGYQNEQFFGPGTRLTVL.

J is TRBJ2-6 and V is TRBV19; 8 bases map to TRBD1. With 1 base clipped from V and 0 bases from J, the junction kept 2 bases outside the gene matches. Germline assignment: CDR1 LNHDA and CDR2 SQIVND (reference sequence). This CDR3 contains 17 residues. The CDR3 DNA reads TGTGCCAGTAGTATAGGGCAGGGGGCCTCTGGGGCCAACGTCCTGACTTTC. Amino acid sequence: CASSIGQGASGANVLTF.

Worth noting for this clone: An end of the junction differs from the germline gene, which may be a read error. The sample holds other DNA sequences that translate to the same CDR3. The chain joins TRBV7-8 to TRBJ2-2; 10 bases match TRBD2. The CDR3 has 16 amino acids. Germline values: CDR1 SGHVS, CDR2 FQNEAQ. The CDR3 DNA sequence: TGTGCCAGCAACTTACGGACTAGCGGTAACACCGGGGAGCTGTTTTTT. Residues: CASNLRTSGNTGELFF.

This clone occurred a few times. The chain recombines TRBV27 with TRBJ2-7; TRBD1 aligns across 10 bases. The junction had 6 bases not matched to a gene; V was cut back by 3 bases and J by 7 bases. The germline V gene encodes CDR1 MNHEY and CDR2 SMNVEV (reference sequence). The CDR3 length is 14 residues. The DNA of the CDR3 is TGTGCCAGCAGTTTTAGGGACAGGGGAGGTGAGCAGTACTTC. Amino acids: CASSFRDRGGEQYF.

This chain uses TRBV27 with TRBJ2-6, with 12 bases aligning to TRBD2. Germline loops: CDR1 MNHEY, CDR2 SMNVEV (reference sequence). The CDR3 runs 18 residues. V lost 8 bases to trimming and J lost 2 bases; unmatched junction nucleotides: 10. This CDR3 is CASGPSSGRATGANVLTF. The CDR3 DNA is TGTGCCAGCGGACCTTCTAGCGGGAGGGCTACTGGGGCCAACGTCCTGACTTTC.

The chain links TRBV11-3 to TRBJ2-3; weak D call: TRBD1 (7 bases). The CDR3 is 16 amino acids. V was trimmed by 3 bases and J by 3 bases, leaving 16 bases between them. Germline lookup yields CDR1 SGHNT and CDR2 YENEEA. Here the CDR3 reads CASSFGGGFGTDTQYF. The CDR3 nucleotides are TGTGCCAGCAGCTTCGGAGGGGGCTTTGGGACAGATACGCAGTATTTT.

The chain recombines TRBV18 with TRBJ2-7, with 7 positions matching TRBD1. CDR3 length equals 14 residues. V was clipped by 6 bases and J by 3 bases; unmatched bases: 8. Germline CDR1 and CDR2: KGHSH and LQKENI. CDR3 in amino acids: CASSNSPGGYEQYF. DNA for the CDR3: TGTGCCAGCTCCAACTCCCCAGGGGGCTACGAGCAGTACTTC.

The J gene is TRBJ1-4, the V gene TRBV11-2; no firm D call. V lost 1 base and J 0 bases, leaving 6 bases between the germline ends. Germline V CDR1 and CDR2: SGHAT, FQNNGV. The CDR3 runs to 15 residues. The CDR3 is CASSLVRATNEKLFF. The CDR3 coding sequence is TGTGCCAGCAGCTTAGTAAGAGCAACTAATGAAAAACTGTTTTTT. Full variable domain (missing parts from reference TRBV11-2 and TRBJ1-4): EAGVAQSPRYKIIEKRQSVAFWCNPISGHATLYWYQQILGQGPKLLIQFQNNGVVDDSQLPKDRFSAERLKGVDSTLKIQPAKLEDSAVYLCASSLVRATNEKLFFGSGTQLSVL.

The rearrangement uses TRBV14 and TRBJ1-2; the match to TRBD1 covers 8 bases. With V trimmed by 1 base and J by 6 bases, 4 bases remained unmatched. CDR3 length: 14 residues. Per germline, CDR1 SGHDN and CDR2 FVKESK. CDR3 sequence (DNA): TGTGCCAGCAGCCAAGTCGGGACAGGTCATGGCTACACCTTC. Encoded protein: CASSQVGTGHGYTF. Full variable domain (remainder filled in from reference TRBV14 and TRBJ1-2): EAGVTQFPSHSVIEKGQTVTLRCDPISGHDNLYWYRRVMGKEIKFLLHFVKESKQDESGMPNNRFLAERTGGTYSTLKVQPAELEDSGVYFCASSQVGTGHGYTFGSGTRLTVV.

The chain combines TRBV6-5 with TRBJ1-2; the match to TRBD1 covers 7 bases. Germline values: CDR1 MNHEY, CDR2 SVGAGI. V was clipped by 7 bases and J by 4 bases; unmatched bases: 6. CDR3 size: 13 residues. CDR3 residues: CASTRQGSYGYTF. In DNA, the CDR3 is TGTGCCAGCACCAGACAGGGAAGCTATGGCTACACCTTC.

The chain links TRBV7-8 to TRBJ2-1, with TRBD2 matching 9 bases. With V trimmed by 8 bases and J by 2 bases, 7 bases remained unmatched. This CDR3 contains 15 residues. Germline lookup yields CDR1 SGHVS and CDR2 FQNEAQ. This CDR3 reads CASVGSGSPYNEQFF. The DNA for the CDR3 is TGTGCCAGCGTAGGTAGCGGGAGTCCCTACAATGAGCAGTTCTTC.